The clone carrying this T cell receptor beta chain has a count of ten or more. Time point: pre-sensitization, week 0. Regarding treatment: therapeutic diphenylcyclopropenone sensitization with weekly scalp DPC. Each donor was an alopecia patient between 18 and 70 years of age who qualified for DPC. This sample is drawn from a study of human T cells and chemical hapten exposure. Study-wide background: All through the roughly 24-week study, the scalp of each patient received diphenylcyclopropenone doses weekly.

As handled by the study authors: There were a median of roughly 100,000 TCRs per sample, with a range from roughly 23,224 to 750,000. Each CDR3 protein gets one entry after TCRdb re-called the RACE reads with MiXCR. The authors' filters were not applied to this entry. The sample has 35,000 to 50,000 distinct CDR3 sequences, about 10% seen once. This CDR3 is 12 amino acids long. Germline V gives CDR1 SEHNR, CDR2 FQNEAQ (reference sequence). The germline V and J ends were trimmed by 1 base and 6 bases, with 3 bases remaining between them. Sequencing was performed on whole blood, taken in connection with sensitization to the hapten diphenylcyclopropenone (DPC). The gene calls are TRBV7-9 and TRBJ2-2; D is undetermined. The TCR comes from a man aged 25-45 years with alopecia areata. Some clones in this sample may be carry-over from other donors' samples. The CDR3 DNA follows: TGTGCCAGCAGCTTAGAGGCCGGGGAGCTGTTTTTT. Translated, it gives CASSLEAGELFF.